These 31 T cell receptor beta chains came from one sample sequenced in a study of cytomegalovirus exposure and HLA in healthy donors. Primers included in the PCR were 60 Vbeta and 13 Jbeta primers. TCRdb's copy holds only in-frame clones and misses some; the assay was immunoSEQ multiplex PCR. The sample consists of 150,000 to 200,000 clones, roughly 80% of them appearing once. The sample comprised PBMCs. These receptors originate from a woman aged 40 to 49 in good health and CMV-seropositive.

This clone was recorded a few times. This chain joins TRBV27 and TRBJ2-3; D is possibly TRBD1 (6 bases). Germline CDR1 is MNHEY and CDR2 is SMNVEV (reference sequence). V was trimmed by 6 bases and J by 4 bases, leaving 14 bases between them. The CDR3 extends over 14 amino acids. The CDR3 reads CASRPGTRPDTQYF. The DNA for the CDR3 is TGTGCCAGCAGACCAGGGACAAGGCCAGATACGCAGTATTTT.

This chain uses TRBV15 with TRBJ2-6, with D possibly TRBD1 on 5 matching bases. The CDR3 contains 23 residues. Germline lookup yields CDR1 LNHNV and CDR2 YYDKDF (reference sequence). V was cut by 0 bases and J by 1 base, with 28 bases left in between. The CDR3 reads CATSRDSLGIQERRISGANVLTF. In DNA form, the CDR3 reads TGTGCCACCAGCAGAGATTCATTGGGGATACAGGAGAGAAGGATATCTGGGGCCAACGTCCTGACTTTC.

On this clone itself: The germline gene is not matched at one end of the junction; a read error may be the cause. The rearrangement links TRBV7-9 to TRBJ1-4, with D perhaps matching TRBD1 (5 bases). CDR3 length: 11 amino acids. CDR1 is SEHNR, CDR2 FQNEAQ, per germline (reference sequence). The CDR3 loop reads CASSMTANLIF. Written as DNA, the CDR3 is TGTGCCAGCAGCATGACAGCGAACCTGATTTTT.

The chain carries TRBV10-3 and TRBJ2-1, with D possibly being TRBD1 (6 bases). This CDR3 contains 15 residues. Germline V gene lookup returns CDR1 ENHRY and CDR2 SYGVKD. Trimming took off 5 bases at V and 8 bases at J, with 19 bases between the two ends. This chain's CDR3 is CAISPRAGESHEQFF. The DNA of the CDR3 is TGTGCCATCAGTCCTCGGGCAGGGGAAAGCCATGAGCAGTTCTTC.

The rearrangement links TRBV28 to TRBJ1-2; 8 positions match TRBD1. The J segment lost 6 bases and the V segment lost 5 bases, leaving 8 bases of the junction unmatched. Per germline, CDR1 MDHEN and CDR2 SYDVKM. The CDR3 has 14 amino acids. The CDR3 spells CASSPTGELHGYTF. CDR3 nucleotides: TGTGCCAGCAGTCCGACAGGGGAGTTGCATGGCTACACCTTC.

CDR3 nucleotide sequence: TGTGCCAGCAGCAAGGACAATAGTCCCTATGGCTACACCTTC. This codes for CASSKDNSPYGYTF. V is TRBV9 and J is TRBJ1-2, with D possibly being TRBD1 (5 bases). V was clipped by 4 bases and J by 4 bases, with 14 bases between them. Germline V gene data show CDR1 as SGDLS and CDR2 as YYNGEE. The CDR3 has 14 residues.

The chain carries TRBV30 and TRBJ1-1, with a tentative D call TRBD1 (6 bases). V was trimmed by 2 bases and J by 0 bases, leaving 13 bases between them. The CDR3 extends over 15 amino acids. Per the germline V gene, CDR1 is GTSNPN and CDR2 is SVGIG (reference sequence). DNA of the CDR3: TGTGCCTGGAGTAGTAGACAGGACATGAACACTGAAGCTTTCTTT. This codes for CAWSSRQDMNTEAFF.

This clone was counted a single time. The chain's CDR3 is CASSQEIGVQNTEAFF. CDR3 coding DNA: TGTGCCAGCAGCCAAGAGATCGGGGTCCAGAACACTGAAGCTTTCTTT. The chain employs TRBV4-2 and TRBJ1-1; no clear D. This CDR3 comprises 16 residues. The V end lost 0 bases, the J end lost 1 base, and 12 bases lay between the germline ends. Germline V gives CDR1 LGHNA, CDR2 YNFKEQ.

Of note for this clone: A read error may produce the germline difference seen at one junction end. The chain recombines TRBV7-7 with TRBJ2-3, with 9 bases that match TRBD1. The CDR3 has 15 residues. CDR1 is SSHAT, CDR2 FNYEAQ, per germline (reference sequence). CDR3 in DNA: TGTGCTAGCAGCTTAGGACAGGGGATTGCAGATACGCAGTATTTT. It specifies CASSLGQGIADTQYF.

The chain is built from TRBV14 and TRBJ1-4; D is undetermined. There are 16 residues in the CDR3. Trimming took off 0 bases at V and 6 bases at J, with 14 bases between the two ends. The germline V gene has CDR1 SGHDN and CDR2 FVKESK. CDR3 region: CASSQDATLIDEKLFF. The CDR3 DNA follows: TGTGCCAGCAGCCAAGATGCCACGTTAATAGATGAAAAACTGTTTTTT.

The J gene is TRBJ2-3, the V gene TRBV5-1; the D gene is possibly TRBD1 (5 bases). Germline V gene lookup returns CDR1 SGHRS and CDR2 YFSETQ. With 0 bases removed from V and 0 bases from J, the gap between germline ends came to 8 bases. This CDR3 spans 15 amino acids. This CDR3 is CASSLEGASTDTQYF. The CDR3 DNA follows: TGCGCCAGCAGCTTGGAAGGGGCGAGCACAGATACGCAGTATTTT.

V is TRBV18 and J is TRBJ2-3; D call uncertain. The V end lost 3 bases, the J end lost 2 bases, and 12 bases lay between the germline ends. CDR3 length equals 15 residues. Germline lookup yields CDR1 KGHSH and CDR2 LQKENI. The CDR3 DNA reads TGTGCCAGCTCACCCACAGTCTATTACACAGATACGCAGTATTTT. The encoded protein is CASSPTVYYTDTQYF.

The chain recombines TRBV29-1 with TRBJ2-1; TRBD2 is a possible D gene (7 bases). V was trimmed by 7 bases and J by 4 bases, leaving 11 bases between them. Germline V lookup: CDR1 SQVTM, CDR2 ANQGSEA. The CDR3 totals 12 residues. CDR3 DNA: TGCAGCGAGCGGGACACATACAATGAGCAGTTCTTC. Its protein is CSERDTYNEQFF.

This clone was observed a single time. The chain couples TRBV18 to TRBJ2-5, with 7 positions matching TRBD1. The CDR3 spans 14 residues. In germline, CDR1 is KGHSH, CDR2 LQKENI. V dropped 3 bases and J dropped 3; count of bases not matched to a gene: 4. CDR3 coding DNA: TGTGCCAGCTCACCCGACAGGGTCAAAGAGACCCAGTACTTC. It translates to CASSPDRVKETQYF.

The rearrangement links TRBV28 to TRBJ1-2, with no clear D. Trimming left V 10 bases short and J 3 bases short, with 18 bases between. The CDR3 consists of 14 residues. Germline assignment: CDR1 MDHEN and CDR2 SYDVKM. CDR3 in amino acids: CAIKSPGDYYGYTF. The CDR3 DNA sequence: TGTGCCATAAAAAGCCCCGGAGACTACTATGGCTACACCTTC.

CDR3 sequence (DNA): TGTGCCAGCAGCCAACTAGCGGGAGGCTATGAGCAGTTCTTC. This codes for CASSQLAGGYEQFF. The gene calls are TRBV7-2 and TRBJ2-1; 12 nucleotides align to TRBD2. The V and J ends lost 5 bases and 8 bases, in that order; junction bases with no gene match: 4. Germline CDR1 reads SGHTA; CDR2 reads FQGNSA. This CDR3 comprises 14 residues.

CDR3 bases: TGTGCCAGCAGTGGAGGCCGTCCCAATCAGCCCCAGCATTTT. It codes for CASSGGRPNQPQHF. This rearrangement joins TRBV6-1 to TRBJ1-5; D is ambiguous. The V end lost 4 bases, the J end lost 3 bases, and 10 bases lay between the germline ends. The germline gives CDR1 MNHNS, CDR2 SASEGT. The CDR3 is 14 residues long.

The chain links TRBV2 to TRBJ1-6; the D is unclear. The germline V and J ends were trimmed by 10 bases and 0 bases, with 10 bases remaining between them. This CDR3 has 14 amino acids. In germline, CDR1 is SNHLY, CDR2 FYNNEI. DNA of the CDR3: TGTGCCACCCAGGAAAGCTCCTATAATTCACCCCTCCACTTT. Protein product: CATQESSYNSPLHF.

The CDR3, as DNA: TGCACCAGCAGCCAAGCAGCGGGAGGGCACGACGAGGGCACCGGGGAGCTGTTTTTT. It translates to CTSSQAAGGHDEGTGELFF. The chain employs TRBV1 and TRBJ2-2; TRBD2 reflects the table's D call only, with no check against the DNA. TRBV1 is a pseudogene. This CDR3 spans 19 amino acids.

The J gene is TRBJ2-7, the V gene TRBV18, with 10 nucleotides matching TRBD2. Germline V gives CDR1 KGHSH, CDR2 LQKENI. Losses at the gene ends were 6 bases for V and 2 bases for J; bases not matched to a gene: 7. This CDR3 has 15 amino acids. DNA for the CDR3: TGTGCCAGCTCCTCATTCGGACTAGCGGCCTACGAGCAGTACTTC. Its protein is CASSSFGLAAYEQYF. Supplemented by reference TRBV18 and TRBJ2-7, the full variable domain reads NAGVMQNPRHLVRRRGQEARLRCSPMKGHSHVYWYRQLPEEGLKFMVYLQKENIIDESGMPKERFSAEFPKEGPSILRIQQVVRGDSAAYFCASSSFGLAAYEQYFGPGTRLTVT.

The chain combines TRBV5-4 with TRBJ2-3; possibly TRBD2 for D (6 bases). CDR1 SGHNT and CDR2 YYREEE come from the germline V gene (reference sequence). The CDR3 is 13 amino acids. V dropped 1 base and J dropped 6 bases, with 9 bases sitting between them. Written as DNA, the CDR3 is TGTGCCAGCAGCTTGCCGGGACTTGATACGCAGTATTTT. Amino acids: CASSLPGLDTQYF.

This clone occurred once. The chain links TRBV7-2 to TRBJ2-5, with 10 bases fitting TRBD2. From germline, CDR1 is SGHTA and CDR2 FQGNSA. The CDR3 has 15 residues. Trimming took 2 bases from V and 4 from J; bases not matched to a gene: 4. Here the CDR3 reads CASSLTAGGAETQYF. CDR3 coding DNA: TGTGCCAGCAGCTTAACAGCGGGAGGGGCAGAGACCCAGTACTTC.

V is TRBV5-8 and J is TRBJ2-1; 12 bases map to TRBD2. The CDR3 is made up of 17 amino acids. Trimming took 0 bases from V and 9 from J; bases not matched to a gene: 10. The germline gives CDR1 SGHTS, CDR2 YDEGEE. CDR3 in amino acids: CASSLALLAGGLREQFF. The CDR3 DNA reads TGTGCCAGCAGCTTGGCTCTGCTAGCGGGAGGGCTGCGTGAGCAGTTCTTC.

The gene calls are TRBV19 and TRBJ2-3; 11 bases are a match to TRBD2. This CDR3 is 16 amino acids long. The V gene end was trimmed by 6 bases and the J gene end by 0 bases; junction bases not matched to a gene: 5. CDR1 is LNHDA and CDR2 is SQIVND in the germline V gene (reference sequence). The CDR3 is CASSRGTSGSTDTQYF. The DNA for the CDR3 is TGTGCCAGTAGCCGAGGGACTAGCGGAAGCACAGATACGCAGTATTTT.

The chain is built from TRBV6-1 and TRBJ2-1, with 10 positions matching TRBD1. V was clipped by 9 bases and J by 6 bases; unmatched bases: 5. The CDR3 extends over 13 amino acids. Germline assignment: CDR1 MNHNS and CDR2 SASEGT. CDR3 amino acids: CARGGQGVNEQFF. CDR3 DNA: TGTGCCAGAGGTGGACAGGGGGTCAATGAGCAGTTCTTC.

The chain combines TRBV9 with TRBJ1-5; D is undetermined. This CDR3 is 15 amino acids long. Between the trimmed V and J ends, which lost 3 bases and 7 bases, there was a span of 17 bases. CDR1 and CDR2 from the germline V gene are SGDLS and YYNGEE. The CDR3 DNA sequence: TGTGCCAGCAGCGCCTCCGGGATTCGCACCCAGCCCCAGCATTTT. The encoded protein is CASSASGIRTQPQHF.

The chain uses TRBV5-6 and TRBJ1-1; the D is unclear. The CDR3 is 13 residues long. Trimming stripped 4 bases from V and 4 bases from J, with 11 bases between. The germline gives CDR1 SGHDT, CDR2 YYEEEE. The CDR3 sequence: CASSLQALTEAFF. In nucleotides, the CDR3 is TGTGCCAGCAGCCTTCAGGCTCTCACTGAAGCTTTCTTT.

This clone was seen more than once but under ten times. J is TRBJ2-7 and V is TRBV15, with 9 bases lining up with TRBD2. V lost 0 bases, J lost 0 bases, and 6 bases stayed unmatched. Germline V CDR1 and CDR2: LNHNV, YYDKDF (reference sequence). CDR3 size: 17 residues. CDR3 region: CATSRDATSGNSYEQYF. The CDR3 bases are TGTGCCACCAGCAGAGACGCGACTAGCGGAAACTCCTACGAGCAGTACTTC.

The rearrangement joins TRBV10-2 to TRBJ1-5; 9 bases are shared with TRBD1. Germline V lookup: CDR1 WSHSY, CDR2 SAAADI. With V trimmed by 5 bases and J by 9 bases, 17 bases remained unmatched. This CDR3 comprises 17 residues. CDR3 sequence reads: CASSRTRRGQGPGPQHF. The CDR3, as DNA: TGCGCCAGCAGTAGAACCCGAAGAGGACAGGGGCCAGGGCCCCAGCATTTT.

This clone was observed a handful of times. This sequence joins TRBV28 and TRBJ2-7; 10 nucleotides match TRBD2. Looked up from germline, CDR1 is MDHEN and CDR2 is SYDVKM. V shed 7 bases and J 4 bases; nucleotides not matched to a gene: 7. The CDR3 has 14 amino acids. This CDR3 reads CASTRPSGSYEQYF. In nucleotides, the CDR3 is TGTGCCAGCACTCGACCTAGCGGGAGTTACGAGCAGTACTTC.

This clone is a singleton in its sample. The junction does not match germline at one end; this may be a read error. This chain connects TRBV12-5 to TRBJ2-1, with 12 nucleotides matching TRBD2. Germline CDR1 LGHNT, CDR2 FRNRAP. CDR3 length equals 16 residues. The CDR3 DNA sequence: TGTGCTAGTGGTCGATCTAGCGGGAGGGCCTATAATGAGCAGTTCTTC. It codes for CASGRSSGRAYNEQFF.